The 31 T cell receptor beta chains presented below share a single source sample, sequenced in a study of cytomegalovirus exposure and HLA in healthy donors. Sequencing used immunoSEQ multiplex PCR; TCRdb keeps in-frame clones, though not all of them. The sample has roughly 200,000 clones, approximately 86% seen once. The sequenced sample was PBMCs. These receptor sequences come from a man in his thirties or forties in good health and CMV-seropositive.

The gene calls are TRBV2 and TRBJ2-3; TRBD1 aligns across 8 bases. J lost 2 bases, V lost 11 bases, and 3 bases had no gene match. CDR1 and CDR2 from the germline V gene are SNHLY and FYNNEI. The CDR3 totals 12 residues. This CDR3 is CAHRGNTDTQYF. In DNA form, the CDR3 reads TGTGCCCACAGGGGGAACACAGATACGCAGTATTTT.

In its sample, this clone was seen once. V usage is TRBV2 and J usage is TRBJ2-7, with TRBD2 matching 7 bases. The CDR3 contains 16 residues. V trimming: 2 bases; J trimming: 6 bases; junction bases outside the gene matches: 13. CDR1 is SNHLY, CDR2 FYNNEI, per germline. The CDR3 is CASSEFLGGSYPEQYF. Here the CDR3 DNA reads TGTGCCAGCAGTGAATTTTTGGGGGGGAGCTACCCCGAGCAGTACTTC.

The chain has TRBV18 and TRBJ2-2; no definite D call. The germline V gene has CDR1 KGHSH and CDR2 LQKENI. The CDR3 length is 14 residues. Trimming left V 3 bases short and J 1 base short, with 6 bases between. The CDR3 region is CASSPLGNTGELFF. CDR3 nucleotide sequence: TGTGCCAGCTCACCCCTCGGGAACACCGGGGAGCTGTTTTTT.

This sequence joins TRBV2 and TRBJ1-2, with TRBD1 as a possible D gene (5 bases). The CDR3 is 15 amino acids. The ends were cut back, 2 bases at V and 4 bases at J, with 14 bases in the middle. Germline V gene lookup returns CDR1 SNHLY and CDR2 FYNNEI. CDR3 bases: TGTGCCAGCAGTGAAACAGGCGCGCAATCCTATGGCTACACCTTC. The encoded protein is CASSETGAQSYGYTF.

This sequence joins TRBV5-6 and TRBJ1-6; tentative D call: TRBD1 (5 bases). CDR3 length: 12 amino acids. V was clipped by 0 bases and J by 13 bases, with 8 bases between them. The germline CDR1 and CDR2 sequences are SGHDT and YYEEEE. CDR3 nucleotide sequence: TGTGCCAGCAGCTTGGCGGAGGGGCCCCTCCACTTT. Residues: CASSLAEGPLHF.

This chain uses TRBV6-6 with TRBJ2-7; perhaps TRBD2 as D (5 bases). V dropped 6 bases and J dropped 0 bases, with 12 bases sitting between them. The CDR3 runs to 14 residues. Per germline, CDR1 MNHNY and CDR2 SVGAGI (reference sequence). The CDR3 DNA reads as TGTGCCAGCAGACTCGAAGGGAGCTCCTACGAGCAGTACTTC. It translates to CASRLEGSSYEQYF.

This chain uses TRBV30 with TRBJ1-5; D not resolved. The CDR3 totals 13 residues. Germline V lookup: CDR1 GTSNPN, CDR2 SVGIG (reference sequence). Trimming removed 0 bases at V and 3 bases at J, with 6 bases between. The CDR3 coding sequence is TGTGCCTGGAGTGTCGTTGACAATCAGCCCCAGCATTTT. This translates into CAWSVVDNQPQHF.

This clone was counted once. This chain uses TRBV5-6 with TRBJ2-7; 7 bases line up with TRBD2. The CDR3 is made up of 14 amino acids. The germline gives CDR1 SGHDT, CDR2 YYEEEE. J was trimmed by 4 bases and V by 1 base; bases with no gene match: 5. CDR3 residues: CASSLRGGSYEQYF. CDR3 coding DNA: TGTGCCAGCAGCTTGCGCGGGGGTTCGTACGAGCAGTACTTC.

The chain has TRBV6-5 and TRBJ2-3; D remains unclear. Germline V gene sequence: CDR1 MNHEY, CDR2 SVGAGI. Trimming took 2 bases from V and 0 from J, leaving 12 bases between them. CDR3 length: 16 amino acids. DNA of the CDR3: TGTGCCAGCAGTTACATCCCAGGTGCTAGCACAGATACGCAGTATTTT. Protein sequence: CASSYIPGASTDTQYF.

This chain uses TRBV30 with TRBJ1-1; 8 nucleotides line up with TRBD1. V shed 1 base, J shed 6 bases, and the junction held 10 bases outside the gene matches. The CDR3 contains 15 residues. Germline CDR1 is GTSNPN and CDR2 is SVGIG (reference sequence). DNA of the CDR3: TGTGCCTGGAGTGAGACAGACAGGGGTGCAGCTGAAGCTTTCTTT. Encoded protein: CAWSETDRGAAEAFF.

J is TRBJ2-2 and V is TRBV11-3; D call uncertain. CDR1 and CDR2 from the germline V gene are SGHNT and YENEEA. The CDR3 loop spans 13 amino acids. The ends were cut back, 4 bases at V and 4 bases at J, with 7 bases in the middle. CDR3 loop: CASSSGLTGELFF. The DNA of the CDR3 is TGTGCCAGCAGCTCCGGGCTCACCGGGGAGCTGTTTTTT.

CDR3 bases: TGTGCCAGCAGCGTAGCTGGGGCGGGAGTATGGGATACGCAGTATTTT. This gives the protein CASSVAGAGVWDTQYF. The V and J genes are TRBV9 and TRBJ2-3, with 7 nucleotides matching TRBD2. Germline lookup yields CDR1 SGDLS and CDR2 YYNGEE. V lost 0 bases to trimming and J lost 6 bases; unmatched junction nucleotides: 10. This CDR3 comprises 16 residues. Supplemented by reference TRBV9 and TRBJ2-3, the full variable domain reads DSGVTQTPKHLITATGQRVTLRCSPRSGDLSVYWYQQSLDQGLQFLIQYYNGEERAKGNILERFSAQQFPDLHSELNLSSLELGDSALYFCASSVAGAGVWDTQYFGPGTRLTVL.

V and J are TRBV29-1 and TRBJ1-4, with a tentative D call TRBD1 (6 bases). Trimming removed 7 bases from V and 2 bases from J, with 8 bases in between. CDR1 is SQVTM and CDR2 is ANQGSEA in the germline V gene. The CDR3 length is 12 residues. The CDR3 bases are TGCAGCGCAGGACAGACTAATGAAAAACTGTTTTTT. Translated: CSAGQTNEKLFF. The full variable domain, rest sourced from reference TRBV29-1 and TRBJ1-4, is SAVISQKPSRDICQRGTSLTIQCQVDSQVTMMFWYRQQPGQSLTLIATANQGSEATYESGFVIDKFPISRPNLTFSTLTVSNMSPEDSSIYLCSAGQTNEKLFFGSGTQLSVL.

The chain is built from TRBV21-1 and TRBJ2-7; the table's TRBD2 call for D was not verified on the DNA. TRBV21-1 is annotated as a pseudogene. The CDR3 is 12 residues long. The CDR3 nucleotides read TGTGCCAGGCACGGGGAACCCTACGAGCAGTACTTC. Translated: CARHGEPYEQYF.

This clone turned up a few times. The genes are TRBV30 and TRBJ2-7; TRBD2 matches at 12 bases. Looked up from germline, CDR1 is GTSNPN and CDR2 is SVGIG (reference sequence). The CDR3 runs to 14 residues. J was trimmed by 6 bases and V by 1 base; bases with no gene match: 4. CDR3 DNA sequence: TGTGCCTGGAGTGAGGGACTAGCGGGCATCGAGCAGTACTTC. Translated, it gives CAWSEGLAGIEQYF.

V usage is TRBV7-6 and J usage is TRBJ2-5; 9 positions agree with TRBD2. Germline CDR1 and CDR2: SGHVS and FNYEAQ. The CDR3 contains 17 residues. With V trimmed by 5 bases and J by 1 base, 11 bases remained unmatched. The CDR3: CASSPRLAGRTQETQYF. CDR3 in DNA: TGTGCCAGCAGCCCTCGGCTAGCGGGGCGGACCCAAGAGACCCAGTACTTC.

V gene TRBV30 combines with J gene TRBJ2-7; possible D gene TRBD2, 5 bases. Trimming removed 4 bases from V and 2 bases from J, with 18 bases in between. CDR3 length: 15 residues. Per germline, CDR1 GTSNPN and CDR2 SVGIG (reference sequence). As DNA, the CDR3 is TGTGCCTGGAATGCGCTACGGGGAAACCCCTACGAGCAGTACTTC. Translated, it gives CAWNALRGNPYEQYF.

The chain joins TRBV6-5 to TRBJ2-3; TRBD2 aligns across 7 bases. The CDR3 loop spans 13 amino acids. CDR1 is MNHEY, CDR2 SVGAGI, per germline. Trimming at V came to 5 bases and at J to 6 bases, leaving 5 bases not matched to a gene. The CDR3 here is CASSPRGGDTQYF. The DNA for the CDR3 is TGTGCCAGCAGTCCAAGGGGAGGGGATACGCAGTATTTT.

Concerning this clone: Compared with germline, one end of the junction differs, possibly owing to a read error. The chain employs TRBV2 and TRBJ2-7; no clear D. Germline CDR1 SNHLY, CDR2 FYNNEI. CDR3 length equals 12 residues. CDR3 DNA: TGTGCCAGCAGTTTCGGCGTCTACGGGCAGTACTTC. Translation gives CASSFGVYGQYF.

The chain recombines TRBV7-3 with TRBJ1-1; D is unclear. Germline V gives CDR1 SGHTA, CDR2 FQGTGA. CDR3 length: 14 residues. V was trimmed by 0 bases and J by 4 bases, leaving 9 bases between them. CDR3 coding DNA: TGTGCCAGCAGCTTAACGAAGGTAAGCACTGAAGCTTTCTTT. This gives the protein CASSLTKVSTEAFF.

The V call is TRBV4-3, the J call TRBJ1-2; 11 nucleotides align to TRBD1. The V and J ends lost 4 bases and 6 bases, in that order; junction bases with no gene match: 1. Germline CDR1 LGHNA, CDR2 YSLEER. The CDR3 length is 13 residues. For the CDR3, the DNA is TGCGCCAGCAGCCCGGGACAGGGGGATGGCTACACCTTC. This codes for CASSPGQGDGYTF.

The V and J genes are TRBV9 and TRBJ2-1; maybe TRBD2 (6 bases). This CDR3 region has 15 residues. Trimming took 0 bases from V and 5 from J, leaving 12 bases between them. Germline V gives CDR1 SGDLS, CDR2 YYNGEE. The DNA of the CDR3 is TGTGCCAGCAGCGTAGGTGGCGGGACCCACAATGAGCAGTTCTTC. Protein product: CASSVGGGTHNEQFF.

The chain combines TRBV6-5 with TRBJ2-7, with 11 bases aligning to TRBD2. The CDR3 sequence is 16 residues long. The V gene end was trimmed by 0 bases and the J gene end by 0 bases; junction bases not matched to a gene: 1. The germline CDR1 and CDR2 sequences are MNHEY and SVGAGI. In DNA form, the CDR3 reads TGTGCCAGCAGTTACTCTACTAGCGGGAGCTCCTACGAGCAGTACTTC. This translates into CASSYSTSGSSYEQYF.

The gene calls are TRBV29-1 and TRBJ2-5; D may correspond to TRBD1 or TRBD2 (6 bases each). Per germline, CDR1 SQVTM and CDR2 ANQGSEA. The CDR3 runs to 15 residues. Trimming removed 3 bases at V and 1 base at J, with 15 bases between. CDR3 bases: TGCAGCGTTGATAAGGGGGGCTCCCTCCAAGAGACCCAGTACTTC. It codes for CSVDKGGSLQETQYF.

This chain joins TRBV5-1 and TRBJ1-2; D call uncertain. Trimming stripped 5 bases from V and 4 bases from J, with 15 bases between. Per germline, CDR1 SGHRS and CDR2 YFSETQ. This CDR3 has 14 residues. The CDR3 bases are TGCGCCAGCAGAGATGCCCGGGATTTCTATGGCTACACCTTC. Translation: CASRDARDFYGYTF. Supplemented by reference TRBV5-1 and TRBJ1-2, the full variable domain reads KAGVTQTPRYLIKTRGQQVTLSCSPISGHRSVSWYQQTPGQGLQFLFEYFSETQRNKGNFPGRFSGRQFSNSRSEMNVSTLELGDSALYLCASRDARDFYGYTFGSGTRLTVV.

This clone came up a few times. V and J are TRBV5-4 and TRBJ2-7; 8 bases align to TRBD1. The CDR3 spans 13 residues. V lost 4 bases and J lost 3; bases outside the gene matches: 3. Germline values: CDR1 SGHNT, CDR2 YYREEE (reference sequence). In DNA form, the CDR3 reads TGTGCCAGCAGCGGGGACAGGTTCTACGAGCAGTACTTC. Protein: CASSGDRFYEQYF.

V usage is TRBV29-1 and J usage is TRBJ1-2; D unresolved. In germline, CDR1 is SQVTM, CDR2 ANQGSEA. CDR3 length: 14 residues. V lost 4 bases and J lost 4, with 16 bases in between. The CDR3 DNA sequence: TGCAGCGTTGTCCCCCAAGGGTCATTCTATGGCTACACCTTC. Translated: CSVVPQGSFYGYTF.

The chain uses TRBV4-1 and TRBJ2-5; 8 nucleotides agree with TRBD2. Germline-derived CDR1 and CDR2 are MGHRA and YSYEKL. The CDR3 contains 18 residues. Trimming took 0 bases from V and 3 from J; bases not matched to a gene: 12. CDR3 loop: CASSQESVSGDSEETQYF. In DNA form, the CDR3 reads TGCGCCAGCAGCCAAGAGTCGGTTAGCGGGGACTCCGAAGAGACCCAGTACTTC.

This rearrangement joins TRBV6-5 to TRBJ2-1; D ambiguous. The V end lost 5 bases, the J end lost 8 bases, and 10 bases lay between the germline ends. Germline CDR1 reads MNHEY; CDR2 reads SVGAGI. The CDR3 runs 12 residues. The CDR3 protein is CASSDDWDEQFF. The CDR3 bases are TGTGCCAGCAGTGACGACTGGGATGAGCAGTTCTTC.

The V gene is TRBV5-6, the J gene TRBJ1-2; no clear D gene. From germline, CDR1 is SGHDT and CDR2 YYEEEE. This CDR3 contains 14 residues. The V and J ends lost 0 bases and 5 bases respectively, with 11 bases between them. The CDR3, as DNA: TGTGCCAGCAGCTTGGAGCGTACGGTTTATGGCTACACCTTC. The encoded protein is CASSLERTVYGYTF.

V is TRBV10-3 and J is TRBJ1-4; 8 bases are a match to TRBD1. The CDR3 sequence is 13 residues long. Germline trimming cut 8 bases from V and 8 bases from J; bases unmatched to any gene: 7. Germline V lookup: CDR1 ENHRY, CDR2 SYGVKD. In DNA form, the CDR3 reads TGTGCCATCTCCCCCCAGGGGGCAGAAAAACTGTTTTTT. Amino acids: CAISPQGAEKLFF.